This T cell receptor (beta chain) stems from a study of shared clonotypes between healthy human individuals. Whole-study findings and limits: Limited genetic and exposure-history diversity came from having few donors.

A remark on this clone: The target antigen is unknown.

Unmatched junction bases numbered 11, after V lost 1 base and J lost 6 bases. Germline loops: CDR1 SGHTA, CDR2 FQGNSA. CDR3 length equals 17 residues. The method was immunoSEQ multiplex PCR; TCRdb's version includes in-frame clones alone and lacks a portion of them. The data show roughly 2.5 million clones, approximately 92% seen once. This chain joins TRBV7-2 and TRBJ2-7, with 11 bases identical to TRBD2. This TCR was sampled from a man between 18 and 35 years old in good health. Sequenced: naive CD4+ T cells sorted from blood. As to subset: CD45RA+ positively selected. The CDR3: CASSLVASGRRRSEQYF. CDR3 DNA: TGTGCCAGCAGCTTAGTGGCTAGCGGGAGGAGGAGGAGCGAGCAGTACTTC.